This entry concerns a single T cell receptor (beta chain). The CDR3 contains 16 residues. The V segment lost 4 bases and the J segment 5 bases; nucleotides outside the gene matches: 15. Germline V lookup: CDR1 SGHDT, CDR2 YYEEEE. Using immunoSEQ multiplex PCR, the repertoire was profiled, and TCRdb retains in-frame clones only, with some absent. Of about 160,000 clones in the sample, about 94% were seen once. This entry belongs to a study of control samples from healthy donors and cancer patients. This chain links TRBV5-6 with TRBJ2-7; 7 bases map to TRBD2. The sample was blood. The sequence was obtained from a woman in her twenties or thirties in good health. CDR3 sequence (DNA): TGTGCCAGCAGCCCGCTCCAGGGAGGGGTAAGACACGAGCAGTACTTC. Amino acids: CASSPLQGGVRHEQYF.